These 5 T cell receptor beta chains came from one sample sequenced in a study of T cell repertoires in cytomegalovirus infection. TCRdb re-called the reads with MiXCR, one entry per CDR3 protein. The sample holds approximately 910,000 distinct CDR3 sequences; around 31% are singletons and the top ten take about an eighth. Their recognized antigens are unknown. Sample: cultured CD8+ T cells from PBMCs, taken from culture after CMV antigen stimulation. The receptors were gathered from a human donor in good health (CMV status not recorded). Some clones in this sample may be carry-over from other donors' samples.

The rearrangement links TRBV7-6 to TRBJ2-2; D possibly corresponds to TRBD2 (5 bases). CDR1 and CDR2 from the germline V gene are SGHVS and FNYEAQ. Trimming left V 5 bases short and J 6 bases short, with 16 bases between. This CDR3 is 15 amino acids long. The CDR3 region is CASSHRGGPPGELFF. CDR3 nucleotides: TGTGCCAGCAGCCACCGCGGCGGGCCCCCCGGGGAGCTGTTTTTT.

V gene TRBV9 combines with J gene TRBJ2-5; 8 bases are shared with TRBD1. V shed 3 bases and J 1 base; nucleotides not matched to a gene: 2. Germline-derived CDR1 and CDR2 are SGDLS and YYNGEE. The CDR3 runs to 14 residues. CDR3 DNA: TGTGCCAGCAGCGGACAGGGGACCCAAGAGACCCAGTACTTC. It codes for CASSGQGTQETQYF.

This clonotype was seen a few times. V is TRBV27 and J is TRBJ1-2, with TRBD1 identical over 7 bases. The V gene end was trimmed by 8 bases and the J gene end by 7 bases; junction bases not matched to a gene: 7. The germline gives CDR1 MNHEY, CDR2 SMNVEV (reference sequence). This CDR3 has 12 residues. The CDR3 region is CASRTGAAGYTF. The CDR3 region has the DNA TGTGCCAGCCGAACAGGGGCCGCTGGCTACACCTTC.

This clonotype was seen only once. CDR3 protein: CASSRGEHGPNQPQHF. The CDR3 nucleotides are TGTGCCAGTAGCCGGGGGGAACATGGGCCTAATCAGCCCCAGCATTTT. The chain couples TRBV19 to TRBJ1-5; tentatively, D is TRBD1 (5 bases). Germline V gene lookup returns CDR1 LNHDA and CDR2 SQIVND (reference sequence). There are 16 residues in the CDR3. V lost 6 bases, J lost 4 bases, and 19 bases lay in between.

This rearrangement joins TRBV20-1 to TRBJ1-2; 7 nucleotides line up with TRBD1. After removal of 6 bases from V and 4 bases from J, the junction contained 8 bases not matched to a gene. Per the germline V gene, CDR1 is DFQATT and CDR2 is SNEGSKA (reference sequence). The CDR3 loop spans 13 amino acids. CDR3 nucleotides: TGCAGTGCCCCCGGACAGGCCATCTATGGCTACACCTTC. Translated, it gives CSAPGQAIYGYTF.